The rows below give T cell receptor beta chains drawn from one sample of a study of T cell changes during pregnancy in multiple sclerosis. This table comes from immunoSEQ multiplex PCR, and its TCRdb copy is limited to in-frame clones, with some not included. This table holds 15,000 to 20,000 clones, 80% to 90% found once. The specimen was CD8+ T cells from peripheral blood mononuclear cells, collected in the third trimester of pregnancy. These TCRs come from a female donor in good health, enrolled as a control in a pregnancy study. The CDR3 runs from the conserved cysteine through the conserved F or W. Fields, in order: D gene, J gene, clone size, V gene, CDR3 protein, CDR3 DNA. The D gene is left open where the match is weak. Size tells how often a clone was seen (once, few, many) or the class of an expanded clone, and some rows leave it out.

TRBD2 | TRBJ2-1 | . | TRBV2 | CASYGGVYNEQFF | TGTGCCAGTTACGGGGGGGTATACAATGAGCAGTTCTTC
TRBD1 | TRBJ1-3 | . | TRBV15 | CATSRGQGLDTIYF | TGTGCCACCAGCAGAGGACAGGGGTTAGACACCATATATTTT
. | TRBJ2-7 | medium-sized | TRBV4-3 | CASSLGKNSYEQYF | TGCGCCAGCAGCCTCGGGAAAAACTCCTACGAGCAGTACTTC
TRBD1 | TRBJ1-6 | . | TRBV19 | CASSSTRDRGSYNSPLHF | TGTGCCAGTAGTAGTACCCGGGACAGGGGTTCCTATAATTCACCCCTCCACTTT
TRBD1 | TRBJ2-3 | . | TRBV4-2 | CASSPRDRSTDTQYF | TGTGCCAGCAGCCCCCGGGACAGGAGCACAGATACGCAGTATTTT
. | TRBJ1-1 | . | TRBV11-2 | CASSSQDTEAFF | TGTGCCAGCAGCTCACAAGACACTGAAGCTTTCTTT
TRBD1 | TRBJ1-2 | once | TRBV5-8 | CASSLELGQGIYGYTF | TGTGCCAGCAGCTTGGAACTAGGACAGGGGATCTATGGCTACACCTTC
. | TRBJ1-1 | . | TRBV27 | CASSWEGDTEAFF | TGTGCCAGCAGTTGGGAGGGGGACACTGAAGCTTTCTTT
TRBD1 | TRBJ2-7 | . | TRBV11-2 | CASSLPGTGVEQYF | TGTGCCAGCAGCTTACCAGGGACAGGGGTTGAGCAGTACTTC
TRBD2 | TRBJ2-2 | . | TRBV5-4 | CASSLGLAGTNTGELFF | TGTGCCAGCAGCTTGGGTCTAGCGGGAACTAACACCGGGGAGCTGTTTTTT
TRBD1 | TRBJ2-5 | . | TRBV7-9 | CASSLGDREQETQYF | TGTGCCAGCAGCTTAGGGGACAGGGAGCAAGAGACCCAGTACTTC
. | TRBJ2-2 | . | TRBV7-3 | CASSPTTSTGELFF | TGTGCCAGCAGCCCGACAACCTCGACCGGGGAGCTGTTTTTT
. | TRBJ1-2 | once | TRBV2 | CAGVSRGNYGYTF | TGTGCCGGGGTCTCGAGGGGGAACTATGGCTACACCTTC
TRBD2 | TRBJ2-1 | once | TRBV15 | CATSRDGAPGGYNEQFF | TGTGCCACCAGCAGAGATGGGGCCCCGGGGGGCTACAATGAGCAGTTCTTC
TRBD1 | TRBJ2-7 | once | TRBV2 | CASSYRDRGPYFPYEQYF | TGTGCCAGCAGTTACCGGGACAGGGGGCCATACTTTCCCTACGAGCAGTACTTC
. | TRBJ2-7 | . | TRBV14 | CASSEQGWYEQYF | TGTGCCAGCAGCGAACAGGGTTGGTACGAGCAGTACTTC
. | TRBJ1-2 | . | TRBV19 | CASSTEGRWSGYTF | TGTGCCAGTAGTACGGAGGGGAGGTGGAGTGGCTACACCTTC
TRBD2 | TRBJ2-2 | . | TRBV27 | CASSPPTSGGAVGELFF | TGTGCCAGCAGTCCACCAACTAGCGGGGGGGCCGTCGGGGAGCTGTTTTTT
. | TRBJ1-2 | . | TRBV5-8 | CASSLDRDYGYTF | TGTGCCAGCAGCTTGGACCGGGACTATGGCTACACCTTC
. | TRBJ2-3 | . | TRBV2 | CASSDRPSTDTQYF | TGTGCCAGCAGTGACCGTCCTAGCACAGATACGCAGTATTTT
. | TRBJ2-3 | . | TRBV11-2 | CATTGSMTQYF | TGTGCCACCACGGGGTCCATGACGCAGTATTTT
. | TRBJ2-1 | . | TRBV5-1 | CASSLGGDGNEQFF | TGCGCCAGCAGCTTGGGGGGGGATGGCAATGAGCAGTTCTTC
. | TRBJ2-7 | . | TRBV10-3 | CAISEKEGPYEQYF | TGTGCCATCAGTGAGAAGGAGGGGCCTTACGAGCAGTACTTC
. | TRBJ2-7 | . | TRBV29-1 | CSVVGQTYEQYF | TGCAGCGTTGTGGGACAAACCTACGAGCAGTACTTC
TRBD2 | TRBJ2-3 | once | TRBV14 | CASSQRAGGRDTQYF | TGTGCCAGCAGCCAGAGGGCGGGGGGGCGAGATACGCAGTATTTT
. | TRBJ1-4 | . | TRBV2 | CASSEAPLTTRVQKLFF | TGTGCCAGCAGTGAAGCGCCTCTGACTACCCGAGTCCAAAAACTGTTTTTT
. | TRBJ1-2 | . | TRBV28 | CASSLLEGGAQIEGYTF | TGTGCCAGCAGTTTATTAGAGGGGGGGGCGCAAATTGAGGGCTACACCTTC
. | TRBJ1-2 | . | TRBV5-1 | CASSSDSGGYTF | TGCGCCAGCAGCTCGGACTCTGGGGGCTACACCTTC
. | TRBJ1-1 | . | TRBV21-1 | CASSTRVDDTEAFF | TGTGCCAGCAGCACCAGGGTCGACGACACTGAAGCTTTCTTT
. | TRBJ1-2 | . | TRBV6-5 | CASSYGAGGGYYGYTF | TGTGCCAGCAGTTACGGAGCGGGGGGTGGCTACTATGGCTACACCTTC
. | TRBJ2-7 | . | TRBV7-8 | CASSQGPNAHEQYF | TGTGCCAGCAGCCAGGGGCCTAACGCCCACGAGCAGTACTTC
. | TRBJ2-7 | . | TRBV7-6 | CASSSGWAYEQYF | TGTGCCAGCAGCTCAGGGTGGGCCTACGAGCAGTACTTC
. | TRBJ2-1 | . | TRBV6-5 | CASSYSVRIEWNEQFF | TGTGCCAGCAGTTACTCGGTCCGTATAGAGTGGAATGAGCAGTTCTTC
TRBD1 | TRBJ1-1 | . | TRBV11-2 | CASSLDHWGQGLKNTEAFF | TGTGCCAGCAGCTTAGATCATTGGGGACAGGGGTTAAAAAACACTGAAGCTTTCTTT
TRBD1 | TRBJ1-2 | . | TRBV9 | CASSVVGTEPTYGYTF | TGTGCCAGCAGCGTAGTTGGGACAGAGCCCACCTATGGCTACACCTTC
TRBD2 | TRBJ2-7 | . | TRBV5-1 | CASSPAGGRTYEQYF | TGCGCCAGCAGCCCTGCGGGGGGGCGTACCTACGAGCAGTACTTC
TRBD1 | TRBJ1-1 | . | TRBV6-6 | CASSSQGERTEAFF | TGTGCCAGCAGTTCCCAGGGGGAAAGGACTGAAGCTTTCTTT
TRBD1 | TRBJ2-4 | once | TRBV5-1 | CASSSQGILDIQYF | TGCGCCAGCAGCTCACAGGGGATTCTGGACATTCAGTACTTC
. | TRBJ1-2 | few | TRBV21-1 | CASSIIGAGYTF | TGTGCCAGCAGCATTATTGGGGCGGGCTACACCTTC
TRBD1 | TRBJ2-3 | . | TRBV6-5 | CASSYAPDRGAQYF | TGTGCCAGCAGTTACGCCCCCGACAGGGGCGCGCAGTATTTT
. | TRBJ2-3 | . | TRBV5-1 | CASSLSEVTADTQYF | TGCGCCAGCAGCTTGAGTGAGGTAACGGCAGATACGCAGTATTTT
TRBD2 | TRBJ2-1 | few | TRBV4-3 | CASSQGLAGGLSYNEQFF | TGCGCCAGCAGCCAAGGGCTAGCGGGGGGCCTCTCCTACAATGAGCAGTTCTTC